This T cell receptor (beta chain) was profiled in a study of blood T cell repertoires in COVID-19. Overall study: Collection of acute and convalescent COVID-19 samples took place in the United States, Italy and Spain. Sources were T cells, B-cell-depleted T cells, or PBMCs; the material itself was cDNA or gDNA.

Enrollees, about 18 to 89 years old, lived in about two dozen US areas. Symptom resolution, clearance, or two negative PCRs marked donors in Cohort 3 as recovered. Data came from immunoSEQ multiplex PCR; TCRdb stores just in-frame clones and leaves some out. Here the sample spans 100,000 to 150,000 clones, around 88% being singletons. Sequenced: PBMCs or T cells enriched from blood (not recorded which). The TCR was taken from a woman in her forties or fifties who had recovered from COVID-19.

CDR3 bases: TGTGCCAGCAGCCGACAGGAGAACTATGGCTACACCTTC. Translating gives CASSRQENYGYTF. V and J are TRBV5-4 and TRBJ1-2; maybe TRBD1 (6 bases). Looked up from germline, CDR1 is SGHNT and CDR2 is YYREEE (reference sequence). This CDR3 comprises 13 residues. V was pared by 4 bases and J by 2 bases, with 9 bases between.